A selection of T cell receptor beta chains follows, all from one sample in a study of human versus mouse CDR3 diversity and MHC coevolution. Data came from immunoSEQ multiplex PCR; TCRdb stores just in-frame clones and leaves some out. Of tens of thousands of clones listed, around 94% are singletons. Source material: naive CD4+ T cells from blood. The source of these receptors is a person between 55 and 69 years old in good health. CDR3s include the opening cysteine and the closing phenylalanine or tryptophan. D genes are given only for firm matches. Clone size is given for some rows only: seen once, a few or many times, or a class if the clone is expanded.

v_call: TRBV9
d_call: NA
clone_size: NA
j_call: TRBJ2-2
cdr3_length: 18
cdr3_aa: CASSVGVNKPAYTGELFF
cdr3_nt: TGTGCCAGCAGCGTCGGGGTAAACAAACCCGCTTACACCGGGGAGCTGTTTTTT

v_call: TRBV27
d_call: TRBD1
clone_size: NA
j_call: TRBJ2-7
cdr3_length: 16
cdr3_aa: CASSPTGALLSFEQYF
cdr3_nt: TGTGCCAGCAGTCCCACAGGGGCCCTCCTATCTTTCGAGCAGTACTTC

v_call: TRBV6-5
d_call: NA
clone_size: NA
j_call: TRBJ1-3
cdr3_length: 13
cdr3_aa: CASRSYSGNTIYF
cdr3_nt: TGTGCCAGCAGGTCCTACTCTGGAAACACCATATATTTT

v_call: TRBV9
d_call: TRBD1
clone_size: NA
j_call: TRBJ1-3
cdr3_length: 16
cdr3_aa: CASSVSGQGAGNTIYF
cdr3_nt: TGTGCCAGCAGCGTTAGTGGGCAGGGGGCTGGAAACACCATATATTTT

v_call: TRBV4-1
d_call: TRBD2
clone_size: NA
j_call: TRBJ2-1
cdr3_length: 17
cdr3_aa: CASSPRELAGGGNEQFF
cdr3_nt: TGCGCCAGCAGCCCGCGAGAGTTAGCGGGAGGGGGAAATGAGCAGTTCTTC

v_call: TRBV18
d_call: TRBD2
clone_size: NA
j_call: TRBJ2-1
cdr3_length: 18
cdr3_aa: CASSPPGTSGRKGNEQFF
cdr3_nt: TGTGCCAGCTCACCACCGGGGACTAGCGGGAGGAAGGGGAATGAGCAGTTCTTC

v_call: TRBV19
d_call: NA
clone_size: NA
j_call: TRBJ1-1
cdr3_length: 16
cdr3_aa: CASSIPRGGMNTEAFF
cdr3_nt: TGTGCCAGTAGTATCCCTCGCGGAGGCATGAACACTGAAGCTTTCTTT

v_call: TRBV9
d_call: NA
clone_size: NA
j_call: TRBJ1-1
cdr3_length: 15
cdr3_aa: CASSVEVGRNTEAFF
cdr3_nt: TGTGCCAGCAGCGTAGAGGTGGGCCGGAACACTGAAGCTTTCTTT

v_call: TRBV18
d_call: NA
clone_size: NA
j_call: TRBJ1-1
cdr3_length: 16
cdr3_aa: CASIKGWGEGGTEAFF
cdr3_nt: TGTGCCAGCATAAAAGGATGGGGGGAAGGAGGCACTGAAGCTTTCTTT

v_call: TRBV5-4
d_call: NA
clone_size: once
j_call: TRBJ1-1
cdr3_length: 16
cdr3_aa: CASSFDPRGGRTEAFF
cdr3_nt: TGTGCCAGCAGCTTTGACCCCCGGGGGGGGCGAACTGAAGCTTTCTTT

v_call: TRBV5-1
d_call: TRBD2
clone_size: NA
j_call: TRBJ2-7
cdr3_length: 15
cdr3_aa: CASSLGLADSYEQYF
cdr3_nt: TGCGCCAGCAGCTTGGGGCTAGCGGACTCCTACGAGCAGTACTTC

v_call: TRBV5-1
d_call: TRBD2
clone_size: once
j_call: TRBJ2-2
cdr3_length: 15
cdr3_aa: CASSTSGKMVGELFF
cdr3_nt: TGCGCCAGTTCTACTAGCGGGAAGATGGTCGGGGAGCTGTTTTTT

v_call: TRBV6-5
d_call: TRBD2
clone_size: once
j_call: TRBJ2-1
cdr3_length: 15
cdr3_aa: CASSPGTSGYNEQFF
cdr3_nt: TGTGCCAGCAGCCCCGGGACTAGCGGATACAATGAGCAGTTCTTC

v_call: TRBV11-2
d_call: NA
clone_size: NA
j_call: TRBJ2-2
cdr3_length: 14
cdr3_aa: CASSLVGSTGELFF
cdr3_nt: TGTGCCAGCAGCTTAGTTGGGAGCACCGGGGAGCTGTTTTTT

v_call: TRBV11-2
d_call: NA
clone_size: NA
j_call: TRBJ2-1
cdr3_length: 12
cdr3_aa: CASSSGQNEQFF
cdr3_nt: TGTGCCAGCAGCTCGGGACAAAATGAGCAGTTCTTC

v_call: TRBV9
d_call: NA
clone_size: NA
j_call: TRBJ1-2
cdr3_length: 16
cdr3_aa: CASSASDRVRSYGYTF
cdr3_nt: TGTGCCAGCAGCGCTAGCGATAGGGTGCGCAGCTATGGCTACACCTTC

v_call: TRBV7-3
d_call: TRBD1
clone_size: NA
j_call: TRBJ2-2
cdr3_length: 14
cdr3_aa: CASSSTGAAGELFF
cdr3_nt: TGTGCCAGCAGCTCAACAGGGGCGGCCGGGGAGCTGTTTTTT

v_call: TRBV11-3
d_call: NA
clone_size: NA
j_call: TRBJ2-7
cdr3_length: 15
cdr3_aa: CASSLGGGRFYEQYF
cdr3_nt: TGTGCCAGCAGCTTAGGTGGAGGGAGATTTTACGAGCAGTACTTC

v_call: TRBV11-3
d_call: NA
clone_size: NA
j_call: TRBJ1-1
cdr3_length: 17
cdr3_aa: CASSLVGTPGMNTEAFF
cdr3_nt: TGTGCCAGCAGCTTAGTCGGCACACCGGGGATGAACACTGAAGCTTTCTTT

v_call: TRBV7-6
d_call: NA
clone_size: NA
j_call: TRBJ2-7
cdr3_length: 13
cdr3_aa: CASSLAQAGEQYF
cdr3_nt: TGTGCCAGCAGCTTAGCGCAAGCGGGCGAGCAGTACTTC

v_call: TRBV6-6
d_call: TRBD1
clone_size: NA
j_call: TRBJ2-5
cdr3_length: 15
cdr3_aa: CASSYSFGQGETQYF
cdr3_nt: TGTGCCAGCAGTTACTCGTTTGGACAGGGGGAGACCCAGTACTTC

v_call: TRBV19
d_call: NA
clone_size: NA
j_call: TRBJ1-1
cdr3_length: 17
cdr3_aa: CASRQRSEFQMNTEAFF
cdr3_nt: TGTGCCAGTAGGCAGCGTTCCGAGTTTCAAATGAACACTGAAGCTTTCTTT

v_call: TRBV9
d_call: TRBD2
clone_size: once
j_call: TRBJ2-2
cdr3_length: 16
cdr3_aa: CASSVVASGPTGELFF
cdr3_nt: TGTGCCAGCAGCGTAGTGGCTAGCGGACCCACCGGGGAGCTGTTTTTT

v_call: TRBV6-1
d_call: NA
clone_size: once
j_call: TRBJ1-5
cdr3_length: 15
cdr3_aa: CASRLDWGVDQPQHF
cdr3_nt: TGTGCCAGCAGACTAGATTGGGGGGTTGATCAGCCCCAGCATTTT

v_call: TRBV6-5
d_call: TRBD1
clone_size: NA
j_call: TRBJ2-1
cdr3_length: 14
cdr3_aa: CASSYAQGAGEQFF
cdr3_nt: TGTGCCAGCAGTTATGCTCAGGGGGCGGGTGAGCAGTTCTTC

v_call: TRBV18
d_call: NA
clone_size: NA
j_call: TRBJ1-1
cdr3_length: 14
cdr3_aa: CASSPFGGDTEAFF
cdr3_nt: TGTGCCAGCTCACCTTTCGGGGGGGACACTGAAGCTTTCTTT

v_call: TRBV6-5
d_call: NA
clone_size: NA
j_call: TRBJ1-5
cdr3_length: 14
cdr3_aa: CASRADNSNQPQHF
cdr3_nt: TGTGCCAGCAGGGCAGATAATAGCAATCAGCCCCAGCATTTT

v_call: TRBV6-5
d_call: NA
clone_size: NA
j_call: TRBJ1-1
cdr3_length: 15
cdr3_aa: CASSYSAGRNTEAFF
cdr3_nt: TGTGCCAGCAGTTACTCGGCGGGAAGGAACACTGAAGCTTTCTTT

v_call: TRBV6-5
d_call: TRBD1
clone_size: NA
j_call: TRBJ1-1
cdr3_length: 12
cdr3_aa: CASSLRQGEAFF
cdr3_nt: TGTGCCAGCAGTTTGCGACAGGGGGAAGCTTTCTTT

v_call: TRBV7-9
d_call: TRBD1
clone_size: NA
j_call: TRBJ1-1
cdr3_length: 17
cdr3_aa: CASSLPISGGSGTEAFF
cdr3_nt: TGTGCCAGCAGCCTTCCAATCTCAGGGGGCTCTGGCACTGAAGCTTTCTTT

v_call: TRBV7-9
d_call: TRBD1
clone_size: NA
j_call: TRBJ2-7
cdr3_length: 15
cdr3_aa: CASSLAGTGAGEQYF
cdr3_nt: TGTGCCAGCAGCTTAGCTGGAACAGGGGCGGGCGAGCAGTACTTC

v_call: TRBV6-6
d_call: TRBD1
clone_size: NA
j_call: TRBJ1-4
cdr3_length: 14
cdr3_aa: CASSYSRDRGELFF
cdr3_nt: TGTGCCAGCAGTTACTCCAGGGACAGGGGAGAACTGTTTTTT

v_call: TRBV19
d_call: NA
clone_size: NA
j_call: TRBJ1-4
cdr3_length: 13
cdr3_aa: CASTGATNEKLFF
cdr3_nt: TGTGCCAGTACCGGGGCAACTAATGAAAAACTGTTTTTT

v_call: TRBV7-9
d_call: TRBD2
clone_size: NA
j_call: TRBJ2-1
cdr3_length: 17
cdr3_aa: CASSSNPLAGGENEQFF
cdr3_nt: TGTGCCAGCAGTTCTAATCCCCTAGCGGGAGGGGAGAATGAGCAGTTCTTC

v_call: TRBV21-1
d_call: NA
clone_size: NA
j_call: TRBJ2-7
cdr3_length: 15
cdr3_aa: CASSNTGTRYCEQYF
cdr3_nt: TGTGCCAGCAGCAACACCGGGACTAGATATTGCGAGCAGTACTTC

v_call: TRBV18
d_call: TRBD1
clone_size: few
j_call: TRBJ1-3
cdr3_length: 16
cdr3_aa: CASSPGGQYSGNTIYF
cdr3_nt: TGTGCCAGCTCACCAGGGGGACAGTACTCTGGAAACACCATATATTTT

v_call: TRBV7-3
d_call: TRBD2
clone_size: NA
j_call: TRBJ2-7
cdr3_length: 13
cdr3_aa: CASSEGTSYEQYF
cdr3_nt: TGTGCCAGCAGCGAAGGGACTAGCTACGAGCAGTACTTC

v_call: TRBV5-4
d_call: NA
clone_size: NA
j_call: TRBJ2-5
cdr3_length: 13
cdr3_aa: CASGNRGQETQYF
cdr3_nt: TGTGCCAGCGGGAATCGGGGGCAAGAGACCCAGTACTTC

v_call: TRBV7-2
d_call: NA
clone_size: NA
j_call: TRBJ2-1
cdr3_length: 15
cdr3_aa: CASSPPGRGYNEQFF
cdr3_nt: TGTGCCAGCAGCCCTCCGGGCAGGGGTTACAATGAGCAGTTCTTC

v_call: TRBV19
d_call: NA
clone_size: NA
j_call: TRBJ1-1
cdr3_length: 14
cdr3_aa: CASSPHRDPTEAFF
cdr3_nt: TGTGCCAGTAGTCCCCACAGGGATCCCACTGAAGCTTTCTTT

v_call: TRBV5-1
d_call: NA
clone_size: NA
j_call: TRBJ1-3
cdr3_length: 15
cdr3_aa: CASSFTGETGNTIYF
cdr3_nt: TGCGCCAGCAGCTTCACAGGCGAGACTGGAAACACCATATATTTT

v_call: TRBV2
d_call: NA
clone_size: NA
j_call: TRBJ2-7
cdr3_length: 13
cdr3_aa: CASSDTGNYEQYF
cdr3_nt: TGTGCCAGCAGTGATACAGGGAACTACGAGCAGTACTTC

v_call: TRBV6-5
d_call: TRBD1
clone_size: NA
j_call: TRBJ2-1
cdr3_length: 16
cdr3_aa: CASSYLAGTGGYEQFF
cdr3_nt: TGTGCCAGCAGTTACCTGGCGGGGACAGGGGGCTATGAGCAGTTCTTC

v_call: TRBV12-2
d_call: NA
clone_size: NA
j_call: TRBJ2-2
cdr3_length: 18
cdr3_aa: CASRLVKRRLAHTGELFF
cdr3_nt: TGTGCAAGTCGCTTAGTAAAGAGGAGACTAGCACACACCGGGGAGCTGTTTTTT

v_call: TRBV30
d_call: NA
clone_size: once
j_call: TRBJ2-5
cdr3_length: 15
cdr3_aa: CAWSVLVGSQETQYF
cdr3_nt: TGTGCCTGGAGTGTACTGGTGGGCAGCCAAGAGACCCAGTACTTC

v_call: TRBV6-5
d_call: NA
clone_size: NA
j_call: TRBJ2-2
cdr3_length: 16
cdr3_aa: CASSYGRGVNTGELFF
cdr3_nt: TGTGCCAGCAGTTACGGCAGGGGTGTCAACACCGGGGAGCTGTTTTTT

v_call: TRBV29-1
d_call: NA
clone_size: NA
j_call: TRBJ2-1
cdr3_length: 14
cdr3_aa: CSVEAESSYNEQFF
cdr3_nt: TGCAGCGTTGAGGCGGAAAGCTCCTACAATGAGCAGTTCTTC

v_call: TRBV15
d_call: NA
clone_size: NA
j_call: TRBJ2-7
cdr3_length: 17
cdr3_aa: CATSRDSLRATSYEQYF
cdr3_nt: TGTGCCACCAGCAGAGATAGTCTGCGGGCGACCTCCTACGAGCAGTACTTC